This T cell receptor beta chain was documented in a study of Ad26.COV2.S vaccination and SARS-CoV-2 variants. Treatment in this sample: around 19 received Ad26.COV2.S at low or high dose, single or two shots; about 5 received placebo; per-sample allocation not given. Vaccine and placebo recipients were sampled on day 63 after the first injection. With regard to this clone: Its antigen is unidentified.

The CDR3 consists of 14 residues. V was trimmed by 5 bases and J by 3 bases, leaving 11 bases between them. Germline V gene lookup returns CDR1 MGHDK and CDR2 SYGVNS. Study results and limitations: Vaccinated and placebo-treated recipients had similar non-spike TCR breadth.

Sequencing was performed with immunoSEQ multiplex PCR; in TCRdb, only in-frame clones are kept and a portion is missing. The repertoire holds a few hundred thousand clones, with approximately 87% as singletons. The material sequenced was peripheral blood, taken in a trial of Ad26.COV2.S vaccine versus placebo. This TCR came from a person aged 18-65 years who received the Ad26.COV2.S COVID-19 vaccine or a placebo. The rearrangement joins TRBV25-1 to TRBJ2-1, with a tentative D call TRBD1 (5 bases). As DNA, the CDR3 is TGTGCCAGCAGTCCAGGGAAGAGCTACAATGAGCAGTTCTTC. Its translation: CASSPGKSYNEQFF.